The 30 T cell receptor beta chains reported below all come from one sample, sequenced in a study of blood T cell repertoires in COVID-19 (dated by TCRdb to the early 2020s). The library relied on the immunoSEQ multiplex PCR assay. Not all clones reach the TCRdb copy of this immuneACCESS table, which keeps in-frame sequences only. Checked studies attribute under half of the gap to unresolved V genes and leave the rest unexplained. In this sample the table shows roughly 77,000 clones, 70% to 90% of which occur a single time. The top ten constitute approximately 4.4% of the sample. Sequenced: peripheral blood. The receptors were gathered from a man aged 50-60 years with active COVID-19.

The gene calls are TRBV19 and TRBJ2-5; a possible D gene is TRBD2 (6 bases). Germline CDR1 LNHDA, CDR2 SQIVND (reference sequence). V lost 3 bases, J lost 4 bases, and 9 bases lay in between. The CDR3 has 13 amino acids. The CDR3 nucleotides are TGTGCCAGTAGTATGGTGGGAGGAGAGACCCAGTACTTC. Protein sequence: CASSMVGGETQYF.

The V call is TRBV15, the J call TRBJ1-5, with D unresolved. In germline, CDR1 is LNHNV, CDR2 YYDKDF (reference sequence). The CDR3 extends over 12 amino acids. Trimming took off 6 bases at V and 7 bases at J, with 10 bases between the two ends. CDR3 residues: CATSNDGQPQHF. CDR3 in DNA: TGTGCCACCAGTAACGACGGGCAGCCCCAGCATTTT.

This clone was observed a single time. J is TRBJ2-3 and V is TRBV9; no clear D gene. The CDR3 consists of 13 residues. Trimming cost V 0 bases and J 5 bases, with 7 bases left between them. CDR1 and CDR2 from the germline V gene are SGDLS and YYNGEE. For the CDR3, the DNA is TGTGCCAGCAGCGTAGGGGCCCAAGATACGCAGTATTTT. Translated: CASSVGAQDTQYF. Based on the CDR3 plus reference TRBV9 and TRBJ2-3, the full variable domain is DSGVTQTPKHLITATGQRVTLRCSPRSGDLSVYWYQQSLDQGLQFLIQYYNGEERAKGNILERFSAQQFPDLHSELNLSSLELGDSALYFCASSVGAQDTQYFGPGTRLTVL.

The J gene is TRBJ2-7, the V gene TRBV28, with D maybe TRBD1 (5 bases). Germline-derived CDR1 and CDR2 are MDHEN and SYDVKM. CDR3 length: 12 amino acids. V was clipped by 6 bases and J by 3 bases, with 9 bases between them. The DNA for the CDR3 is TGTGCCAGCAGACAAACAGGCTACGAGCAGTACTTC. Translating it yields CASRQTGYEQYF.

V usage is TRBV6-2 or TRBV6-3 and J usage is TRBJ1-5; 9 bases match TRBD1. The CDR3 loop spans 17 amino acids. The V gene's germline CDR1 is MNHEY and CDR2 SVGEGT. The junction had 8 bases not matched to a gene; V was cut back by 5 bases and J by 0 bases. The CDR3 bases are TGTGCCAGCAGTCCCACAGGGGGCTACTATAGCAATCAGCCCCAGCATTTT. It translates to CASSPTGGYYSNQPQHF.

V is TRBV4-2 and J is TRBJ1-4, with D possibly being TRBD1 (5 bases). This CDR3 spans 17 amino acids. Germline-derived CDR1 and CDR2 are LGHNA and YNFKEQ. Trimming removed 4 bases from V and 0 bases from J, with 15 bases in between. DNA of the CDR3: TGTGCCAGCAGCCCGACTTCCGGGACTTCAACTAATGAAAAACTGTTTTTT. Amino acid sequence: CASSPTSGTSTNEKLFF.

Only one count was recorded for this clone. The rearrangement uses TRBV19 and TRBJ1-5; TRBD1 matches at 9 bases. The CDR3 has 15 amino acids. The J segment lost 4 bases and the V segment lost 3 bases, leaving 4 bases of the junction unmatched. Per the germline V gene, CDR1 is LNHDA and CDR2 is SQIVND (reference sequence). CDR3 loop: CASSIGQGWNQPQHF. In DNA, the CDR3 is TGTGCCAGTAGTATTGGACAGGGGTGGAATCAGCCCCAGCATTTT.

The chain's CDR3 is CASTVGGGYEQYF. The DNA for the CDR3 is TGTGCCAGCACCGTCGGGGGGGGGTACGAGCAGTACTTC. The chain recombines TRBV28 with TRBJ2-7; 8 bases are shared with TRBD2. Germline V CDR1 and CDR2: MDHEN, SYDVKM. J was trimmed by 4 bases and V by 7 bases; bases with no gene match: 6. This CDR3 contains 13 residues.

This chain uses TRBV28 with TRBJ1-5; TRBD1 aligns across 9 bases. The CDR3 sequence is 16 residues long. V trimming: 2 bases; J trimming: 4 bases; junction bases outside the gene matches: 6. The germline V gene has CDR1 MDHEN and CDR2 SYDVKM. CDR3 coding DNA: TGTGCCAGCAGTTTAATTGGACAGGGGACGAATCAGCCCCAGCATTTT. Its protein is CASSLIGQGTNQPQHF.

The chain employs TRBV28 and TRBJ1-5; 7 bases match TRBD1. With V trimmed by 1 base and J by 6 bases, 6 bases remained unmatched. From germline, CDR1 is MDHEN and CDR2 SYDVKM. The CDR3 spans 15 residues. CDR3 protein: CASSLSGPGGQPQHF. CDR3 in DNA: TGTGCCAGCAGTTTATCGGGCCCAGGGGGTCAGCCCCAGCATTTT.

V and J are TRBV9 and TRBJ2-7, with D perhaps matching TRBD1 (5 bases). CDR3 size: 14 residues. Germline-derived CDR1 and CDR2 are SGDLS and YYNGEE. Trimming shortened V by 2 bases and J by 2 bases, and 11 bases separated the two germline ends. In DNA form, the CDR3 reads TGTGCCAGCAGCGTTTCTCCAGGGACCTACGAGCAGTACTTC. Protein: CASSVSPGTYEQYF.

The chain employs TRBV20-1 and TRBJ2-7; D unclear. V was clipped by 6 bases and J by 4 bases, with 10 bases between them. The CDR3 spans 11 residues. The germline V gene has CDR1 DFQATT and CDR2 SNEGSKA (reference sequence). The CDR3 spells CSAPYPYEQYF. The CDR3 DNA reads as TGCAGTGCCCCCTACCCTTACGAGCAGTACTTC.

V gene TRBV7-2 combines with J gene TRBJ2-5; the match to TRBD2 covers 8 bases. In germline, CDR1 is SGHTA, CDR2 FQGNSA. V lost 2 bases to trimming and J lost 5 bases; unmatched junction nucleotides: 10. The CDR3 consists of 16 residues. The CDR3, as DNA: TGTGCCAGCAGCTTAAGCAGCGGGGGTATGTGGGAGACCCAGTACTTC. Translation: CASSLSSGGMWETQYF.

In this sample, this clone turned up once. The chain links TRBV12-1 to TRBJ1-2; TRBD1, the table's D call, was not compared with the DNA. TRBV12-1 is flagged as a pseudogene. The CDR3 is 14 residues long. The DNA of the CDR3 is TGTGCCAGCAGCTCCCAGGGTCAAGGCTATGGCTACACCTTC. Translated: CASSSQGQGYGYTF.

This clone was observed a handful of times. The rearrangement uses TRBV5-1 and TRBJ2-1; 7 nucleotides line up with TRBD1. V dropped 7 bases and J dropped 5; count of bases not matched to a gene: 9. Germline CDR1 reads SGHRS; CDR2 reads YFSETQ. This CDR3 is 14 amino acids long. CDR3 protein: CASSYSQGNNEQFF. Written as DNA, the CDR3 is TGCGCCAGCTCATACTCACAGGGGAACAATGAGCAGTTCTTC.

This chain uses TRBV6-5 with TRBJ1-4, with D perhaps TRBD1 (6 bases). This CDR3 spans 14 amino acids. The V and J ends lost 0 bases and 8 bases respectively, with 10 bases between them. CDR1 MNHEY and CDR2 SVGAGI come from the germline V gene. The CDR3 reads CASSYSPGDEKLFF. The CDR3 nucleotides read TGTGCCAGCAGTTACTCGCCAGGGGACGAAAAACTGTTTTTT.

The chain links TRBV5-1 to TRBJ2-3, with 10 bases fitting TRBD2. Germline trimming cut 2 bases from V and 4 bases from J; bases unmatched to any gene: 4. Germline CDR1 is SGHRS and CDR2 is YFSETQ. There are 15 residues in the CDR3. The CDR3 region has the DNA TGCGCCAGCAGCTTAGCGGGAGGGCCCCCAGATACGCAGTATTTT. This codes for CASSLAGGPPDTQYF.

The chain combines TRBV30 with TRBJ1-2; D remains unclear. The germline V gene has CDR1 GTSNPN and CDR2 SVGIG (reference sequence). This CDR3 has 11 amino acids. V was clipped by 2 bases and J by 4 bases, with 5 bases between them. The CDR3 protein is CAWSYSYGYTF. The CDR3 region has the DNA TGTGCCTGGAGTTACAGCTATGGCTACACCTTC.

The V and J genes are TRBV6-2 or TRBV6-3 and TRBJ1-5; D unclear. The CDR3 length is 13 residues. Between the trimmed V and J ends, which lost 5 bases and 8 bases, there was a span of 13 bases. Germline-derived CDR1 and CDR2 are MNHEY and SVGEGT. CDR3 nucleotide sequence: TGTGCCAGCAGTCGATCAGGTTTCGAGCCCCAGCATTTT. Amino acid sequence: CASSRSGFEPQHF.

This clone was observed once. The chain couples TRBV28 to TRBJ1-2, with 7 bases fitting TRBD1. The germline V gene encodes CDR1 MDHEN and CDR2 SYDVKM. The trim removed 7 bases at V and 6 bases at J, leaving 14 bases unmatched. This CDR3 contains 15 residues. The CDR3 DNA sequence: TGTGCCAGCACCCGAAGCGCCGGACAGGCTCATGGCTACACCTTC. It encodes CASTRSAGQAHGYTF.

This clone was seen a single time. CDR3 sequence: CSVGQGGEQFF. CDR3 bases: TGCAGCGTTGGACAGGGAGGTGAGCAGTTCTTC. The rearrangement joins TRBV29-1 to TRBJ2-1; possibly TRBD1 for D (7 bases). Germline V CDR1 and CDR2: SQVTM, ANQGSEA. This CDR3 has 11 amino acids. The V gene lost 4 bases and the J gene lost 9 bases, with 10 bases spanning the gap.

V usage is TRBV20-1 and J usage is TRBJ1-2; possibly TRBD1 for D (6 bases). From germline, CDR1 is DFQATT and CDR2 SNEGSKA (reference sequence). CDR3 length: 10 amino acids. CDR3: CNTGTYGYTF. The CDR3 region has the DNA TGCAATACAGGGACCTATGGCTACACCTTC.

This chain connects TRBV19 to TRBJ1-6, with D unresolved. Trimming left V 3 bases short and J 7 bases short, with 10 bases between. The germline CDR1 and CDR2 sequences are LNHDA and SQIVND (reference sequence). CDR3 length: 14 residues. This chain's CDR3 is CASSISRVNSPLHF. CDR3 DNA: TGTGCCAGTAGTATTTCCCGTGTGAATTCACCCCTCCACTTT.

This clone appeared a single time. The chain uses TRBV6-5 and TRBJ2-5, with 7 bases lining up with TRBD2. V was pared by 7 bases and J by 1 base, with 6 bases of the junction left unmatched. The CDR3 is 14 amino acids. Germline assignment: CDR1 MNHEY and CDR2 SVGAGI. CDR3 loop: CASTGGSLQETQYF. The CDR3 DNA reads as TGTGCCAGCACAGGCGGGAGCCTCCAAGAGACCCAGTACTTC.

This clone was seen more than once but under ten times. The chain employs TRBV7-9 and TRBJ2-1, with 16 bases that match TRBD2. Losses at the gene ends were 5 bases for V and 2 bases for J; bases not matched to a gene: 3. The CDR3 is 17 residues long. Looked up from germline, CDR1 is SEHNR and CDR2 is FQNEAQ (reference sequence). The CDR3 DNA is TGTGCCAGCAGCGGGACTAGCGGGAGGGACCCCTACAATGAGCAGTTCTTC. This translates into CASSGTSGRDPYNEQFF.

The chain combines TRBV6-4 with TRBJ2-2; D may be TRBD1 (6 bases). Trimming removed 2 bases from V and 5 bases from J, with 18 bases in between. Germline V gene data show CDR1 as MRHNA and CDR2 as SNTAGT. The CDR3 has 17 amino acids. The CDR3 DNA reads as TGTGCCAGCAGTGACGGAGAGGGGGACCGCGGGACCGGGGAGCTGTTTTTT. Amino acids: CASSDGEGDRGTGELFF.

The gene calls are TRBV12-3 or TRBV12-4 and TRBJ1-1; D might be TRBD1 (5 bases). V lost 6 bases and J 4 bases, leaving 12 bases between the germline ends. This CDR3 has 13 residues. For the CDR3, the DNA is TGTGCCAGCAGCCGACAGCCCAGCACTGAAGCTTTCTTT. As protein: CASSRQPSTEAFF.

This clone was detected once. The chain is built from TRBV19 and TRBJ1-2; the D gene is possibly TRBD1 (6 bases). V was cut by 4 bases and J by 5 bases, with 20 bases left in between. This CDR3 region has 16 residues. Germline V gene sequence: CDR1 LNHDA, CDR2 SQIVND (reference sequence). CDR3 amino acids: CASSTTGGLVWYGYTF. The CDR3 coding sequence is TGTGCCAGTAGTACCACGGGGGGCCTAGTGTGGTATGGCTACACCTTC. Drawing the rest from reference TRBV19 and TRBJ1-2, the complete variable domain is DGGITQSPKYLFRKEGQNVTLSCEQNLNHDAMYWYRQDPGQGLRLIYYSQIVNDFQKGDIAEGYSVSREKKESFPLTVTSAQKNPTAFYLCASSTTGGLVWYGYTFGSGTRLTVV.

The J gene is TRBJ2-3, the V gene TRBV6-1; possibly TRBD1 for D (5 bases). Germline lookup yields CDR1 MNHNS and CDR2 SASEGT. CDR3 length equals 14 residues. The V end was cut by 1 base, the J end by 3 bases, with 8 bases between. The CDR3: CASSEGAGTDTQYF. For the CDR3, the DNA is TGTGCCAGCAGTGAAGGGGCAGGGACAGATACGCAGTATTTT.

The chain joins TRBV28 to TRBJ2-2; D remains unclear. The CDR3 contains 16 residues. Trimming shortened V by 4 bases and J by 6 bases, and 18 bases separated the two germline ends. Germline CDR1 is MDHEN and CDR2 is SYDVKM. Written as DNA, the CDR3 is TGTGCCAGCAGTTCCAGGCCCTTTAACGGCGCCGGGGAGCTGTTTTTT. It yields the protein CASSSRPFNGAGELFF.